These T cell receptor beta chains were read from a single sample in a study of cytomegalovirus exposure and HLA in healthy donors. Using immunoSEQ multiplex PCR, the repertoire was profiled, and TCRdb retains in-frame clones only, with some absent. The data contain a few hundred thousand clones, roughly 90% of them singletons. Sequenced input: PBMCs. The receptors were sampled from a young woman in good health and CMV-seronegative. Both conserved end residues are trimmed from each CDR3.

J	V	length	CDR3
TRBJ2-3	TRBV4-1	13	ASSQEAGGTDTQY
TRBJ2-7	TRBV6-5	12	ASSRLMGEYEQY
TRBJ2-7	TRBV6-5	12	ASSYAGQLYEQY
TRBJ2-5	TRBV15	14	ATSRAPSGGQETQY
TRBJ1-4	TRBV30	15	AWSAGTGFATNEKLF
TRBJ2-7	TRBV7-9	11	SSSLSGGYEQY
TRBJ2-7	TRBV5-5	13	ASSLDGVYYYEQY
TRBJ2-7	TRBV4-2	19	ASSQEPLASGGAFPLKEQY
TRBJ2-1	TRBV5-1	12	ASSGLAGGSEQF
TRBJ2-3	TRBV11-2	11	ASSVAGGSAQY
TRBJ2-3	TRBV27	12	ASLQWGGTDTQY
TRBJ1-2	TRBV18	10	ASSPGQGGYT
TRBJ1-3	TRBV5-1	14	ASSRSAGVAGNTIY
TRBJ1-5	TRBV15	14	ATSTGDRTPNQPQH
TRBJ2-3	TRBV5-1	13	ASSLGRGNTDTQY
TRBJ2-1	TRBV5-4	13	ASSSGTTSYNEQF
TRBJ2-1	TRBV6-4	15	ASSAAYLTSSYNEQF
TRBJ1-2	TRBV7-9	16	ASSFRGVPGQGNYGYT
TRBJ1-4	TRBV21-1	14	ASSKALRGSNEKLF
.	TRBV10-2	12	ASGLWASGGEQY
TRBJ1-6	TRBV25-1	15	ASSDYSTGSQISPLH
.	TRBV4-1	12	ASSQVDIAYEQY
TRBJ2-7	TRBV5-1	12	ASSRWLAGDEQY
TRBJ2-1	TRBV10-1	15	ASSGPLGQGANNEQF
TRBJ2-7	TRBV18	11	ASSPQTGDEQY
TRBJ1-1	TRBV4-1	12	ASSNGQGATEAF
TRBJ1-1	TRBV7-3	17	ASSLKPTWDRGANTEAF
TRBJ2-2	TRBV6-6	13	ASSSGTGGTGELF
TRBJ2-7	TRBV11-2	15	ASSLAGLARGDDEQY
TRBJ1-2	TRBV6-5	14	ASSYLGTGSQGGYT
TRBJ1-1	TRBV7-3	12	ASSLVGSGTEAF
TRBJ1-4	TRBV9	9	PRGGDEKLF
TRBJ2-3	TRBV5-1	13	ASSLAQGAVDTQY
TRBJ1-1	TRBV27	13	ASSLQGQLNTEAF
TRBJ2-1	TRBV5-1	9	ASSFTTEQF